This entry lists 28 T cell receptor beta chains sequenced from one sample in a study of T cells after posttransplantation cyclophosphamide. Clones were sequenced by immunoSEQ multiplex PCR, and TCRdb holds only the in-frame ones, with some missing. Found here are 42,000 or so clones, no singletons; the ten largest cover approximately 4.5%. Input material: PBMCs. These receptors originate from a woman between 45 and 65 years old in good health and a related stem cell transplant donor.

In this sample, this clone turned up many times. The chain carries TRBV28 and TRBJ1-2; 9 bases agree with TRBD1. The CDR3 runs to 12 residues. Germline trimming cut 7 bases from V and 9 bases from J; bases unmatched to any gene: 6. CDR1 MDHEN and CDR2 SYDVKM come from the germline V gene. Here the CDR3 DNA reads TGTGCCAGCATTCCGACAGGGGGAAGCTACACCTTC. It translates to CASIPTGGSYTF.

This clone was observed at least ten times. V gene TRBV11-3 combines with J gene TRBJ1-3, with 9 positions matching TRBD1. With V trimmed by 6 bases and J by 4 bases, 7 bases remained unmatched. This CDR3 comprises 15 residues. Germline V lookup: CDR1 SGHNT, CDR2 YENEEA. CDR3 bases: TGTGCCAGCAGTTCTACAGGGGGCTCAGGAAACACCATATATTTT. This sequence encodes CASSSTGGSGNTIYF. Together with reference TRBV11-3 and TRBJ1-3, the CDR3 gives the full variable domain: EAGVVQSPRYKIIEKKQPVAFWCNPISGHNTLYWYLQNLGQGPELLIRYENEEAVDDSQLPKDRFSAERLKGVDSTLKIQPAELGDSAVYLCASSSTGGSGNTIYFGEGSWLTVV.

This clone was seen ten or more times. The genes are TRBV5-1 and TRBJ1-2; 7 bases match TRBD1. Germline lookup yields CDR1 SGHRS and CDR2 YFSETQ. V shed 4 bases and J 2 bases; nucleotides not matched to a gene: 11. The CDR3 has 16 amino acids. CDR3: CASSLRQGSGNYGYTF. In nucleotides, the CDR3 is TGCGCCAGCAGCCTACGACAGGGTTCCGGCAACTATGGCTACACCTTC.

This clone was seen at least ten times. V and J are TRBV5-4 and TRBJ1-1; TRBD1 agrees at 9 bases. The CDR3 runs to 13 residues. Germline CDR1 SGHNT, CDR2 YYREEE (reference sequence). V trimming: 9 bases; J trimming: 0 bases; junction bases outside the gene matches: 3. CDR3 bases: TGTGCCACGGGACAGGGCTTGAACACTGAAGCTTTCTTT. It translates to CATGQGLNTEAFF.

This clone was detected a few times. The rearrangement joins TRBV6-5 to TRBJ2-7; 9 nucleotides align to TRBD1. V gave up 5 bases and J gave up 2 bases; unmatched junction bases: 4. This CDR3 contains 14 residues. Germline lookup yields CDR1 MNHEY and CDR2 SVGAGI. CDR3: CASSMDRGTYEQYF. For the CDR3, the DNA is TGTGCCAGCAGTATGGACAGGGGAACCTACGAGCAGTACTTC.

V and J are TRBV7-9 and TRBJ1-3; TRBD1 matches at 9 bases. The germline CDR1 and CDR2 sequences are SEHNR and FQNEAQ (reference sequence). The J segment lost 0 bases and the V segment lost 5 bases, leaving 5 bases of the junction unmatched. This CDR3 contains 16 residues. The CDR3 region has the DNA TGTGCCAGCAGCAAGCCGGGACAGGGCTCTGGAAACACCATATATTTT. Translated: CASSKPGQGSGNTIYF.

This clone occurred many times. The chain employs TRBV2 and TRBJ1-5; D may be TRBD1 (5 bases). The CDR3 runs 13 residues. Trimming took off 7 bases at V and 9 bases at J, with 16 bases between the two ends. Germline values: CDR1 SNHLY, CDR2 FYNNEI. The DNA of the CDR3 is TGTGCCAGCATGTCTCAGGGCTCTGGGCCCCAGCATTTT. Amino acid sequence: CASMSQGSGPQHF.

This clone was detected many times. This sequence joins TRBV7-9 and TRBJ1-4; TRBD1 matches 9 bases. The CDR3 consists of 17 residues. Germline CDR1 is SEHNR and CDR2 is FQNEAQ (reference sequence). V lost 3 bases and J lost 2; bases outside the gene matches: 7. CDR3 in DNA: TGTGCCAGCAGCTTGGGACAGGGACCCTTGACTAATGAAAAACTGTTTTTT. Translated: CASSLGQGPLTNEKLFF.

This clone was counted many times. V and J are TRBV10-1 and TRBJ2-1; the match to TRBD1 covers 7 bases. Per germline, CDR1 WNHNN and CDR2 SYGVQD (reference sequence). V shed 0 bases, J shed 4 bases, and the junction held 0 bases outside the gene matches. CDR3 size: 14 residues. CDR3 nucleotides: TGCGCCAGCAGTGAGTCGACAGGGTACAATGAGCAGTTCTTC. This encodes CASSESTGYNEQFF.

In its sample, this clone was seen many times. The chain joins TRBV25-1 to TRBJ1-2; D uncertain. The CDR3 is 14 residues long. Germline CDR1 reads MGHDK; CDR2 reads SYGVNS. V was shortened by 1 base and J by 5 bases, with 11 bases between the two germline ends. The CDR3 coding sequence is TGTGCCAGCAGTGAATTTTCGGTCCTTTATGGCTACACCTTC. This gives the protein CASSEFSVLYGYTF.

This clone appeared a few times. V usage is TRBV7-6 and J usage is TRBJ2-7; 7 nucleotides line up with TRBD1. There are 14 residues in the CDR3. V trimming: 4 bases; J trimming: 6 bases; junction bases outside the gene matches: 9. CDR1 and CDR2 (germline): SGHVS, FNYEAQ. The CDR3 loop reads CASSSRQGNREQYF. Written as DNA, the CDR3 is TGTGCCAGCAGCTCCCGACAGGGCAATCGCGAGCAGTACTTC. Full variable domain (remainder filled in from reference TRBV7-6 and TRBJ2-7): GAGVSQSPRYKVTKRGQDVALRCDPISGHVSLYWYRQALGQGPEFLTYFNYEAQQDKSGLPNDRFSAERPEGSISTLTIQRTEQRDSAMYRCASSSRQGNREQYFGPGTRLTVT.

This clone was found many times. This rearrangement joins TRBV28 to TRBJ2-3; D is possibly TRBD2 (5 bases). Germline V gene sequence: CDR1 MDHEN, CDR2 SYDVKM. This CDR3 spans 15 amino acids. With 2 bases removed from V and 5 bases from J, the gap between germline ends came to 14 bases. The CDR3 spells CASSLRGVGKDTQYF. CDR3 nucleotides: TGTGCCAGCAGTTTACGGGGTGTTGGGAAAGATACGCAGTATTTT. The complete variable domain, with remaining parts taken from reference TRBV28 and TRBJ2-3, reads DVKVTQSSRYLVKRTGEKVFLECVQDMDHENMFWYRQDPGLGLRLIYFSYDVKMKEKGDIPEGYSVSREKKERFSLILESASTNQTSMYLCASSLRGVGKDTQYFGPGTRLTVL.

This clone was counted ten times or more. The chain couples TRBV19 to TRBJ2-5, with 9 nucleotides matching TRBD2. Germline V gene data show CDR1 as LNHDA and CDR2 as SQIVND (reference sequence). V lost 3 bases and J lost 3; bases outside the gene matches: 2. There are 14 residues in the CDR3. The CDR3 sequence is CASSIGGGEETQYF. For the CDR3, the DNA is TGTGCCAGTAGTATCGGCGGGGGGGAAGAGACCCAGTACTTC.

This clone was observed a handful of times. The genes are TRBV2 and TRBJ2-7, with a weak D call TRBD2 (6 bases). The V and J ends lost 8 bases and 5 bases respectively, with 22 bases between them. The CDR3 extends over 15 amino acids. Germline assignment: CDR1 SNHLY and CDR2 FYNNEI. The CDR3 nucleotides are TGTGCCAGCGGCGAAACCGGGAGACCGAGTCACGAGCAGTACTTC. Amino acids: CASGETGRPSHEQYF. Complete variable domain (other parts from reference TRBV2 and TRBJ2-7): EPEVTQTPSHQVTQMGQEVILRCVPISNHLYFYWYRQILGQKVEFLVSFYNNEISEKSEIFDDQFSVERPDGSNFTLKIRSTKLEDSAMYFCASGETGRPSHEQYFGPGTRLTVT.

This clone was seen ten or more times. The rearrangement uses TRBV5-6 and TRBJ1-5; D is perhaps TRBD1 (5 bases). There are 14 residues in the CDR3. Germline V CDR1 and CDR2: SGHDT, YYEEEE. Trimming removed 4 bases from V and 4 bases from J, with 12 bases in between. The CDR3, as DNA: TGTGCCAGCAGCCGTGGGGGGGGGAATCAGCCCCAGCATTTT. Translation gives CASSRGGGNQPQHF.

The table lists this clone with many counts. The chain carries TRBV5-1 and TRBJ1-1, with 9 bases lining up with TRBD1. The germline gives CDR1 SGHRS, CDR2 YFSETQ. CDR3 size: 15 residues. V lost 7 bases, J lost 4 bases, and 11 bases stayed unmatched. The CDR3 DNA reads TGCGCCAGCTGCGACACAGGGGGCTATATCACTGAAGCTTTCTTT. This gives the protein CASCDTGGYITEAFF.

This clone was counted at least ten times. This CDR3 is CASSLDRGPYNEQFF. The DNA for the CDR3 is TGTGCCAGCAGCTTGGACAGGGGGCCCTACAATGAGCAGTTCTTC. The chain links TRBV11-1 to TRBJ2-1; 11 bases match TRBD1. V lost 3 bases to trimming and J lost 2 bases; unmatched junction nucleotides: 0. The CDR3 totals 15 residues. Looked up from germline, CDR1 is SGHAT and CDR2 is FQDESV (reference sequence). The full variable domain, in which reference TRBV11-1 and TRBJ2-1 provide the parts outside the CDR3, is EAEVAQSPRYKITEKSQAVAFWCDPISGHATLYWYRQILGQGPELLVQFQDESVVDDSQLPKDRFSAERLKGVDSTLKIQPAELGDSAMYLCASSLDRGPYNEQFFGPGTRLTVL.

Many counts were recorded for this clone. This chain links TRBV11-3 with TRBJ2-7, with 7 bases identical to TRBD1. The CDR3 contains 15 residues. V shed 7 bases and J 2 bases; nucleotides not matched to a gene: 11. Germline CDR1 and CDR2: SGHNT and YENEEA. The CDR3 DNA reads TGTGCCAGCACCCTTTTGACAGGGACACCCTACGAGCAGTACTTC. Amino acids: CASTLLTGTPYEQYF.

This clone has at least ten counts. The chain has TRBV5-1 and TRBJ1-1, with 7 bases lining up with TRBD1. The CDR3 covers 14 residues. V shed 0 bases, J shed 4 bases, and the junction held 3 bases outside the gene matches. CDR1 and CDR2 (germline): SGHRS, YFSETQ. For the CDR3, the DNA is TGCGCCAGCAGCTTGGAGGGGGCGGGCACTGAAGCTTTCTTT. It codes for CASSLEGAGTEAFF.

This clone showed up many times. The rearrangement joins TRBV6-4 to TRBJ2-1; 8 bases fit TRBD2. The CDR3 extends over 15 amino acids. Germline lookup yields CDR1 MRHNA and CDR2 SNTAGT. V was pared by 5 bases and J by 0 bases, with 3 bases of the junction left unmatched. In nucleotides, the CDR3 is TGTGCCAGCAGTAAGCGGGAGAGCTCCTACAATGAGCAGTTCTTC. Translating it yields CASSKRESSYNEQFF.

This clone was detected many times. The chain joins TRBV10-1 to TRBJ1-3; 8 bases fit TRBD1. Losses at the gene ends were 0 bases for V and 3 bases for J; bases not matched to a gene: 13. The CDR3 is made up of 19 amino acids. Germline CDR1 reads WNHNN; CDR2 reads SYGVQD (reference sequence). CDR3 protein: CASSESILGTGTNGNTIYF. The CDR3 DNA reads as TGCGCCAGCAGTGAGTCGATTCTTGGGACAGGTACGAATGGAAACACCATATATTTT.

The sample holds a few counts of this clone. The V gene is TRBV7-8, the J gene TRBJ2-3; 11 nucleotides agree with TRBD2. With 2 bases clipped from V and 5 bases from J, the junction kept 9 bases outside the gene matches. Germline V gene data show CDR1 as SGHVS and CDR2 as FQNEAQ. The CDR3 is 17 amino acids. The DNA for the CDR3 is TGTGCCAGCAGCTTACCCATTAGCGGGGGGGTTGGAGATACGCAGTATTTT. This gives the protein CASSLPISGGVGDTQYF.

This clone was counted many times. This chain links TRBV19 with TRBJ1-4; possible D gene TRBD1, 6 bases. Trimming left V 2 bases short and J 1 base short, with 8 bases between. From germline, CDR1 is LNHDA and CDR2 SQIVND (reference sequence). The CDR3 runs 15 residues. The CDR3 sequence is CASSIQGLTNEKLFF. CDR3 DNA: TGTGCCAGTAGTATACAGGGGCTAACTAATGAAAAACTGTTTTTT.

This clone was found many times. J is TRBJ2-5 and V is TRBV9; no firm D call. Germline lookup yields CDR1 SGDLS and CDR2 YYNGEE. The CDR3 is 14 residues long. V was clipped by 1 base and J by 0 bases, with 7 bases between them. Here the CDR3 DNA reads TGTGCCAGCAGCGTATCCCGGTACCAAGAGACCCAGTACTTC. It encodes CASSVSRYQETQYF. Full variable domain (outside the CDR3, taken from reference TRBV9 and TRBJ2-5): DSGVTQTPKHLITATGQRVTLRCSPRSGDLSVYWYQQSLDQGLQFLIQYYNGEERAKGNILERFSAQQFPDLHSELNLSSLELGDSALYFCASSVSRYQETQYFGPGTRLLVL.

The chain carries TRBV27 and TRBJ1-5; D not certain. The CDR3 has 14 residues. Per the germline V gene, CDR1 is MNHEY and CDR2 is SMNVEV (reference sequence). V dropped 3 bases and J dropped 5 bases, with 11 bases sitting between them. The CDR3 region has the DNA TGTGCCAGCAGTTTGGGCCAGCCGTATCAGCCCCAGCATTTT. This encodes CASSLGQPYQPQHF.

This clone was counted many times. V is TRBV7-3 and J is TRBJ2-2, with D perhaps matching TRBD1 (6 bases). V lost 5 bases and J 4 bases, leaving 14 bases between the germline ends. The CDR3 is made up of 15 amino acids. The germline V gene has CDR1 SGHTA and CDR2 FQGTGA. The CDR3 coding sequence is TGTGCCAGCAGCCGGGACAAAACTCTCACCGGGGAGCTGTTTTTT. This encodes CASSRDKTLTGELFF.

This clone was found many times. The chain carries TRBV7-2 and TRBJ1-6; 7 nucleotides align to TRBD1. With 5 bases clipped from V and 8 bases from J, the junction kept 12 bases outside the gene matches. CDR1 and CDR2 from the germline V gene are SGHTA and FQGNSA. This CDR3 has 16 amino acids. The CDR3 reads CASSPRGATTDSPLHF. CDR3 in DNA: TGTGCCAGCAGCCCCAGGGGGGCGACTACAGATTCACCCCTCCACTTT.

This clone came up many times. The rearrangement joins TRBV28 to TRBJ1-2; D is ambiguous. V was clipped by 3 bases and J by 5 bases, with 10 bases between them. Germline CDR1 and CDR2: MDHEN and SYDVKM. This CDR3 region has 13 residues. As DNA, the CDR3 is TGTGCCAGCAGTTTGGGCAGGAGGTATGGCTACACCTTC. Translating gives CASSLGRRYGYTF.